This T cell receptor beta chain was sequenced for a study of response to subunit inactivated influenza vaccine. Broader study findings: Few new T cells, the authors suggested, are recruited by each seasonal influenza vaccination.

This CDR3 contains 14 residues. Germline lookup yields CDR1 ENHRY and CDR2 SYGVKD. The V gene end was trimmed by 4 bases and the J gene end by 3 bases; junction bases not matched to a gene: 5. TCRdb used MiXCR to reprocess the RT-PCR reads, holding one entry per CDR3 protein. The table shows 500,000 to 700,000 distinct CDR3 sequences, with roughly a quarter occurring only once. Notes on this clonotype: Antigen: not known.

The same specimen was also included in a second study, on T cells expressing NK-cell markers. That study reports: cDNA encoding TCR beta was synthesized via 5'RACE template switching incorporating UMIs. Obtained from sorted CD3+CD56+NKG2C+, CD3+CD56+NKG2C- and CD3+CD56-NKG2C+ T cells were the TCR beta repertoires. In the group of eight sequenced donors, seven were HCMV-seropositive and one was seronegative. Where a handful of donors were concerned, these clonotypes also led the CD3+CD56-NKG2C+ fraction.

Sequencing was performed on CD4+ T cells sorted from PBMCs, taken 11 to 12 days after vaccination. The clonotype was recovered from a man aged 45-60 years who received an inactivated influenza vaccine. The chain has TRBV10-3 and TRBJ2-7; TRBD2 aligns across 8 bases. The CDR3 protein is CAISGRGGSYEQYF. In DNA, the CDR3 is TGTGCCATCAGTGGCCGGGGGGGGAGCTACGAGCAGTACTTC.